The clone carrying this T cell receptor beta chain was seen a handful of times. The data are from a study of cytomegalovirus exposure and HLA in healthy donors. Germline loops: CDR1 MNHEY, CDR2 SVGAGI. This CDR3 spans 14 amino acids. V dropped 2 bases and J dropped 1 base, with 9 bases sitting between them. PCR was performed using 60 Vbeta and 13 Jbeta primers. Here immunoSEQ multiplex PCR was the method, and the copy in TCRdb shows in-frame clones only, minus some. The sample comprises about 94,000 clones, more than 75% of which are singletons, and about 9.3% rests with the top ten. The clonotype was recovered from a human donor in good health. V gene TRBV6-5 combines with J gene TRBJ2-7; a possible D gene is TRBD2 (5 bases). The material sequenced was PBMCs. CDR3 residues: CASSYNPGSYEQYF. The CDR3, as DNA: TGTGCCAGCAGTTACAATCCGGGGTCCTACGAGCAGTACTTC.